Presented here are 20 T cell receptor beta chains from one specimen sequenced in a study of monozygotic twins with inflammatory bowel disease. Each CDR3 protein gets one entry in TCRdb, which reprocessed the 5' RACE reads and gives no DNA. Its table lists around 450,000 distinct CDR3 sequences. Sequenced input: blood. The receptors here all came from a human donor with ulcerative colitis or Crohn's disease, or a healthy co-twin of an affected twin (not recorded which).

This rearrangement joins TRBV7-2 to TRBJ2-2. In germline, CDR1 is SGHTA, CDR2 FQGNSA. This CDR3 is built from 13 residues. CDR3 sequence reads: CASSLVLAGELFF.

This chain uses TRBV14 with TRBJ2-1. Germline loops: CDR1 SGHDN, CDR2 FVKESK. CDR3 length: 17 amino acids. The CDR3 is CASSQDSAFGDYNEQFF.

The CDR3 loop is CASSLRGDGTGELFF. V is TRBV5-1 and J is TRBJ2-2; absent DNA, TCRdb's TRBD1 call cannot be checked. Germline V gene lookup returns CDR1 SGHRS and CDR2 YFSETQ. The CDR3 has 15 residues.

The CDR3 is CASSQNTGRETQYF. The chain couples TRBV5-1 to TRBJ2-3; lacking DNA, the TRBD1 call made by TCRdb goes unchecked. Germline assignment: CDR1 SGHRS and CDR2 YFSETQ. The CDR3 has 14 residues.

CDR3 residues: CSAIGLAGTYEQYF. The chain links TRBV20-1 to TRBJ2-7; TCRdb picks TRBD2, but there is no DNA to check that call. The CDR3 spans 14 residues. Germline V gene lookup returns CDR1 DFQATT and CDR2 SNEGSKA (reference sequence).

V usage is TRBV11-2 and J usage is TRBJ1-2; TCRdb picks TRBD1, but there is no DNA to check that call. Germline CDR1 SGHAT, CDR2 FQNNGV. The CDR3 loop spans 14 amino acids. The CDR3 loop reads CASSAQGAPSGYTF.

The CDR3 spells CSARDEGARNQPQHF. This rearrangement joins TRBV20-1 to TRBJ1-5; the TRBD1 assignment by TCRdb is unverifiable without DNA. Per the germline V gene, CDR1 is DFQATT and CDR2 is SNEGSKA (reference sequence). This CDR3 has 15 residues.

V is TRBV6-5 and J is TRBJ2-2; the D call of TRBD2 rests on TCRdb alone, since no DNA is present to check it. Germline CDR1 and CDR2: MNHEY and SVGAGI. This CDR3 has 17 residues. CDR3 amino acids: CASSYSGSNANTGELFF.

The chain uses TRBV6-6 and TRBJ2-7; TCRdb reports TRBD2, a call that lacks DNA to check it against. CDR1 MNHNY and CDR2 SVGAGI come from the germline V gene (reference sequence). This CDR3 region has 14 residues. CDR3: CASSWGLVSYEQYF.

V is TRBV7-2 and J is TRBJ1-4. The CDR3 sequence is 12 residues long. Germline assignment: CDR1 SGHTA and CDR2 FQGNSA. The CDR3 protein is CASSLVHEKLFF.

The J gene is TRBJ2-7, the V gene TRBV4-3. The CDR3 length is 13 residues. Germline V lookup: CDR1 LGHNA, CDR2 YSLEER. CDR3 amino acids: CASSQGTVYEQYF.

The rearrangement uses TRBV4-2 and TRBJ1-5; TCRdb's D call of TRBD1 is untestable without DNA. This CDR3 has 17 amino acids. Germline lookup yields CDR1 LGHNA and CDR2 YNFKEQ. CDR3 sequence reads: CASSQDSPLAGNQTQHF.

The chain is built from TRBV3-1 and TRBJ2-1; lacking DNA, the TRBD2 call made by TCRdb goes unchecked. Germline V gene data show CDR1 as LGHDT and CDR2 as YNNKEL (reference sequence). The CDR3 spans 16 residues. The CDR3 reads CASSQVILAGYNEQFF.

The V call is TRBV6-2 or TRBV6-3, the J call TRBJ2-7; with no DNA, the TCRdb D assignment of TRBD2 cannot be verified. The CDR3 is 14 residues long. Germline V gives CDR1 MNHEY, CDR2 SVGEGT. The CDR3 here is CASSSGAPGGEQYF.

This chain joins TRBV12-3 or TRBV12-4 and TRBJ2-1; checking the TCRdb D call of TRBD1 is not possible without DNA. The CDR3 has 15 amino acids. CDR3 sequence: CASSSQGAPYNEQFF.

This chain's CDR3 is CSAGSAGGTEAFF. V is TRBV20-1 and J is TRBJ1-1. Per the germline V gene, CDR1 is DFQATT and CDR2 is SNEGSKA (reference sequence). This CDR3 is built from 13 residues.

The CDR3 spells CSVNLFGDAFF. This chain connects TRBV29-1 to TRBJ1-1. This CDR3 contains 11 residues. Germline V CDR1 and CDR2: SQVTM, ANQGSEA.

The chain's CDR3 is CASSFDMSYGYTF. J is TRBJ1-2 and V is TRBV5-1. The CDR3 loop spans 13 amino acids. Germline V CDR1 and CDR2: SGHRS, YFSETQ. The whole variable domain, remainder taken from reference TRBV5-1 and TRBJ1-2, is KAGVTQTPRYLIKTRGQQVTLSCSPISGHRSVSWYQQTPGQGLQFLFEYFSETQRNKGNFPGRFSGRQFSNSRSEMNVSTLELGDSALYLCASSFDMSYGYTFGSGTRLTVV.

CDR3 sequence: CASQPIGATRQYF. This sequence joins TRBV3-1 and TRBJ2-7; no DNA is available, so the TRBD1 call from TCRdb remains unchecked. The CDR3 has 13 residues. Germline lookup yields CDR1 LGHDT and CDR2 YNNKEL (reference sequence).

This CDR3 is CASSFLGDEQYF. The V and J genes are TRBV27 and TRBJ2-7; TCRdb returns TRBD1, unconfirmable since there is no DNA. There are 12 residues in the CDR3. CDR1 is MNHEY, CDR2 SMNVEV, per germline (reference sequence).